This paragraph covers one T cell receptor beta chain sequence. A read error may produce the germline difference seen at one junction end. This specimen belongs to a study of Graves' ophthalmopathy and Graves' hyperthyroidism. RNA transcripts were the template, and TCR beta CDR3 regions were amplified from them. RT-PCR in the first round used HTBI primers; a second-round multiplex PCR followed. Via MiXCR, TCRdb re-called the multiplex PCR reads, giving one row per CDR3 protein. This table holds a few hundred thousand distinct CDR3 sequences, under 40% found once. This CDR3 has 14 amino acids. Germline V lookup: CDR1 ENHRY, CDR2 SYGVKD.

This receptor was identified in an adult man with Graves' hyperthyroidism. Sequencing input: peripheral blood or thyroid tissue (not recorded which). V gene TRBV10-3 combines with J gene TRBJ2-7, with D perhaps matching TRBD2 (6 bases). CDR3: CAISESAGSYGQYF. The CDR3 DNA reads as TGTGCCATCAGTGAGTCCGCGGGATCCTACGGGCAGTACTTC.